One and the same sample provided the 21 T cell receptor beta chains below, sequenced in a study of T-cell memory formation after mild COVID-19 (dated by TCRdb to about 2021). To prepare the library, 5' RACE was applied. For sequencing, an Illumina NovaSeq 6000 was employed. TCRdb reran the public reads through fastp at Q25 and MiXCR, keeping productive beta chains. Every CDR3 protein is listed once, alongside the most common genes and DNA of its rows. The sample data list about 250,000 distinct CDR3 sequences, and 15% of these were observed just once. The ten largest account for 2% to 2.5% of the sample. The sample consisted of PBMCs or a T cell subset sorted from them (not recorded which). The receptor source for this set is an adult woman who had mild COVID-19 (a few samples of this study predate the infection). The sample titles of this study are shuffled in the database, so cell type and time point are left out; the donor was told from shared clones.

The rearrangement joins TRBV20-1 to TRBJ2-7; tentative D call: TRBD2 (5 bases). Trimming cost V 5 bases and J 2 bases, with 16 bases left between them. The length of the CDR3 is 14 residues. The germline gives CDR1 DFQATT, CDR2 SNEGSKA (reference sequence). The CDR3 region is CSAVAYIGAYEQYF. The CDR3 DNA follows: TGCAGTGCTGTGGCGTACATCGGGGCCTACGAGCAGTACTTC.

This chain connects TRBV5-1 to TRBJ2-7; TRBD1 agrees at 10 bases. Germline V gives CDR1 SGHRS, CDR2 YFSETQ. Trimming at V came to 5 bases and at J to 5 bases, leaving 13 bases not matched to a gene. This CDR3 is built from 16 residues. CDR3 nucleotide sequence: TGCGCCAGCAGATTCCTTCCGGGGGACAGGGGCCACGAGCAGTACTTC. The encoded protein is CASRFLPGDRGHEQYF.

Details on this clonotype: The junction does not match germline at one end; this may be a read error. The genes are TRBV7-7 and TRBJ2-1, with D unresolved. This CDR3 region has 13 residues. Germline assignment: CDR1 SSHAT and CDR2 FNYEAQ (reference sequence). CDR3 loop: CASSLTTVNEQFF. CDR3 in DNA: TGTGCTAGCAGCTTAACGACGGTCAATGAGCAGTTCTTC.

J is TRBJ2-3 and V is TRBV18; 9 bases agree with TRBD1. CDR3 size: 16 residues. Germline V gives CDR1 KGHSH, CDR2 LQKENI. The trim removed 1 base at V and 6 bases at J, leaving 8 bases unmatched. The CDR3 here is CASSPLSGQGRDTQYF. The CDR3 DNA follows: TGTGCCAGCTCACCACTCTCGGGACAGGGAAGGGATACGCAGTATTTT.

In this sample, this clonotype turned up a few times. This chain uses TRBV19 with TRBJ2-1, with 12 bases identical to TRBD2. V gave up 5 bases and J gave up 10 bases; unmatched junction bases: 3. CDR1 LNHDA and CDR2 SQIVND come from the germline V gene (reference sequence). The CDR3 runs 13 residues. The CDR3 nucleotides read TGTGCCAGTAGTCGGACTAGCGGGACGGAGCAGTTCTTC. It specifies CASSRTSGTEQFF.

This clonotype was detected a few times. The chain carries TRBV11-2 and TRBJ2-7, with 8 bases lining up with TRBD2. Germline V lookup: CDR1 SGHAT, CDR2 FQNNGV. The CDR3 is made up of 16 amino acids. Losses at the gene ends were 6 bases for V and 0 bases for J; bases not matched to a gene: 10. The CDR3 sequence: CASRGELAASSYEQYF. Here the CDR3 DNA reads TGTGCCAGCAGAGGGGAACTAGCGGCGAGCTCCTACGAGCAGTACTTC.

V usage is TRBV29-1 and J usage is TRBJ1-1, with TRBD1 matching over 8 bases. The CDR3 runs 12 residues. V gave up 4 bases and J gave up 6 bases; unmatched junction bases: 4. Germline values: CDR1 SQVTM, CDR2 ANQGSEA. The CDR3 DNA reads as TGCAGCGTTGGAGACAGGGGTCCTGAAGCTTTCTTT. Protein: CSVGDRGPEAFF. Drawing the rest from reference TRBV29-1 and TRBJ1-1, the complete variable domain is SAVISQKPSRDICQRGTSLTIQCQVDSQVTMMFWYRQQPGQSLTLIATANQGSEATYESGFVIDKFPISRPNLTFSTLTVSNMSPEDSSIYLCSVGDRGPEAFFGQGTRLTVV.

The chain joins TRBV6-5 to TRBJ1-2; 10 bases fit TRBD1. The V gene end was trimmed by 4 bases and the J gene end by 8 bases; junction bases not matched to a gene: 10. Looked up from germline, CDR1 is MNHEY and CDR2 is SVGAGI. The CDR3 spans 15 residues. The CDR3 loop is CASSSPGQGIWGYTF. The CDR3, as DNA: TGTGCCAGCAGTTCACCGGGACAGGGGATATGGGGCTACACCTTC.

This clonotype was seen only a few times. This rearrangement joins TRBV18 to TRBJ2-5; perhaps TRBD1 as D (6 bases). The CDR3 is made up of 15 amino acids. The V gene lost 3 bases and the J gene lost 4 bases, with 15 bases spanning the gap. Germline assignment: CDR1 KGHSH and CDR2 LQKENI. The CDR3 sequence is CASSPPGQRGETQYF. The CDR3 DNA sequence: TGTGCCAGCTCACCCCCTGGACAGAGGGGAGAGACCCAGTACTTC.

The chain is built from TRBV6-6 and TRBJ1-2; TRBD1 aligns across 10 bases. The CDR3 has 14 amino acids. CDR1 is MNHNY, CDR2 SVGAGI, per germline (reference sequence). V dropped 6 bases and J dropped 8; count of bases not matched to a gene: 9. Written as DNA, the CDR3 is TGTGCCAGCAGAAACCGGGACAGGGGTGGAGGCTACACCTTC. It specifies CASRNRDRGGGYTF.

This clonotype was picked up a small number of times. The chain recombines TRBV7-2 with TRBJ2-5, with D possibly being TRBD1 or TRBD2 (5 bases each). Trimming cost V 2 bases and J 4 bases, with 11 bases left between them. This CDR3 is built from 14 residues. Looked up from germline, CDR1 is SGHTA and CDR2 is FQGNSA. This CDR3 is CASSLFGGLETQYF. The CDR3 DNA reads TGTGCCAGCAGCTTATTTGGGGGTTTAGAGACCCAGTACTTC. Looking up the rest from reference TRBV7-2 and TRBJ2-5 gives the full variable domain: GAGVSQSPSNKVTEKGKDVELRCDPISGHTALYWYRQSLGQGLEFLIYFQGNSAPDKSGLPSDRFSAERTGGSVSTLTIQRTQQEDSAVYLCASSLFGGLETQYFGPGTRLLVL.

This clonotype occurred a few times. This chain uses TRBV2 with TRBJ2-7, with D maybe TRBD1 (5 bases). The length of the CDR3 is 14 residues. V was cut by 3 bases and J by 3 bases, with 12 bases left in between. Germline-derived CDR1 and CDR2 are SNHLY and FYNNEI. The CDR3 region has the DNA TGTGCCAGCAGTGAGGTCGCAGGGAACTACGAGCAGTACTTC. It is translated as CASSEVAGNYEQYF.

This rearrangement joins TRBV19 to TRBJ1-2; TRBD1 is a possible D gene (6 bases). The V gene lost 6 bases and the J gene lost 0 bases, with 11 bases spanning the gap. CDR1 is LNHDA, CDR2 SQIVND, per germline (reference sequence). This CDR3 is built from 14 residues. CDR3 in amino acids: CASSTAGANYGYTF. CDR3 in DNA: TGTGCCAGTAGCACGGCAGGGGCTAACTATGGCTACACCTTC.

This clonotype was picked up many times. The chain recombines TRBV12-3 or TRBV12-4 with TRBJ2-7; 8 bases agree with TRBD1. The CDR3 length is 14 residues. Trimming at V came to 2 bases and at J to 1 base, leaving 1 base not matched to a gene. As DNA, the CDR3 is TGTGCCAGCAGTTTACGGACAGGGTCCTACGAGCAGTACTTC. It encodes CASSLRTGSYEQYF.

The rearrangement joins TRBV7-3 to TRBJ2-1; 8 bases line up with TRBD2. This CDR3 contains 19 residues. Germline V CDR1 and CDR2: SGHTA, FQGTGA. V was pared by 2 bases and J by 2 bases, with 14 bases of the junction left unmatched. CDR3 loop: CASSLPRGSDGRAYNEQFF. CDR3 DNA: TGTGCCAGCAGCTTACCAAGGGGGTCCGACGGGAGGGCCTACAATGAGCAGTTCTTC.

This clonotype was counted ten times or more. The CDR3 spells CSVPAEDQETQYF. Written as DNA, the CDR3 is TGCAGCGTTCCAGCGGAGGACCAAGAGACCCAGTACTTC. The rearrangement joins TRBV29-1 to TRBJ2-5; D might be TRBD2 (5 bases). This CDR3 comprises 13 residues. Germline V lookup: CDR1 SQVTM, CDR2 ANQGSEA. Deletions cut 5 bases from V and 0 bases from J, with 10 bases between.

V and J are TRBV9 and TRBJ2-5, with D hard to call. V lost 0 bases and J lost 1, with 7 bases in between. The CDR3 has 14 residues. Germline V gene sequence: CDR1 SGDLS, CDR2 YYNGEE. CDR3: CASSVGGSQETQYF. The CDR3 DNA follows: TGTGCCAGCAGCGTAGGGGGATCCCAAGAGACCCAGTACTTC.

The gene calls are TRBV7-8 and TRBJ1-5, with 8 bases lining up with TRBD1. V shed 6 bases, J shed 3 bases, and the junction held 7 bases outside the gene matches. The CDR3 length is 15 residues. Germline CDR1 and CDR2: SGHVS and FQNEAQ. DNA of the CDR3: TGTGCCAGCAGACCTACAGGGGGGCCCAATCAGCCCCAGCATTTT. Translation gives CASRPTGGPNQPQHF.

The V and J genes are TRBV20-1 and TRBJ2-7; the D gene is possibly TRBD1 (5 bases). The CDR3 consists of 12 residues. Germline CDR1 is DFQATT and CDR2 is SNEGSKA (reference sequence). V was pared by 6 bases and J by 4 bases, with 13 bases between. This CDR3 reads CSAKGQWYEQYF. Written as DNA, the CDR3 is TGCAGTGCCAAGGGGCAGTGGTACGAGCAGTACTTC.

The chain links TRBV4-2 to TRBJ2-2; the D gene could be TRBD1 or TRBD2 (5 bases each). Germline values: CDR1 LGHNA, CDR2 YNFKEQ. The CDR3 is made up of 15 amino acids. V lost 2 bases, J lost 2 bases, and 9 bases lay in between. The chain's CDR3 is CASSQWDGNTGELFF. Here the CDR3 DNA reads TGTGCCAGCAGCCAATGGGACGGAAACACCGGGGAGCTGTTTTTT.

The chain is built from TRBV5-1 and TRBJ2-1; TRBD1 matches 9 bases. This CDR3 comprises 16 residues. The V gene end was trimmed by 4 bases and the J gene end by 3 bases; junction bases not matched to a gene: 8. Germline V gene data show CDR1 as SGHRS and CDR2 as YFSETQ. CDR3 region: CASSPRTGEVYNEQFF. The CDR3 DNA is TGCGCCAGCAGCCCCCGGACAGGGGAGGTCTACAATGAGCAGTTCTTC.